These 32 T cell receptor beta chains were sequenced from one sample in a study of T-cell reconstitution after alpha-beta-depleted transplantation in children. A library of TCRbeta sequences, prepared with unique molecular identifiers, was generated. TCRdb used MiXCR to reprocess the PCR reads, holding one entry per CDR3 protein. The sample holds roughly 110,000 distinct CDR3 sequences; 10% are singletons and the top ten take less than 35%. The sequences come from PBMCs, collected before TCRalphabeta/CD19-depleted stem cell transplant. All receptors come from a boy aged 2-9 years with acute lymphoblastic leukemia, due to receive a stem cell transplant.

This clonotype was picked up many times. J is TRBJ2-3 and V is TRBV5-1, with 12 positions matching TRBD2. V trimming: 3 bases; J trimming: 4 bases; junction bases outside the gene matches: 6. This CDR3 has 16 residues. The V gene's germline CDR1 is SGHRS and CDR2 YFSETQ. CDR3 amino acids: CASSSLTSGRPDTQYF. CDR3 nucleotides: TGCGCCAGCAGCTCTCTGACTAGCGGGAGACCAGATACGCAGTATTTT.

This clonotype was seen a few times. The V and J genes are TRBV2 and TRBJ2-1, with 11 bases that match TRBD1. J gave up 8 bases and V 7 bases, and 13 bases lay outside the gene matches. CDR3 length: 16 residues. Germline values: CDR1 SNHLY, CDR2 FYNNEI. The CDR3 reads CASTTRPGQGVDEQFF. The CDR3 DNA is TGTGCCAGCACCACCCGTCCGGGACAGGGGGTAGATGAGCAGTTCTTC.

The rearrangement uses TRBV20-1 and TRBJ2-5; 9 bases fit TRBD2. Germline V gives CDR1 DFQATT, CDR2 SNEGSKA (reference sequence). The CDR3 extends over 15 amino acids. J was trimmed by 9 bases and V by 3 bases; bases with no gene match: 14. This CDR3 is CSARHRAGGPGAQYF. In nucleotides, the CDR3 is TGCAGTGCTAGGCATCGAGCGGGAGGCCCAGGGGCCCAGTACTTC.

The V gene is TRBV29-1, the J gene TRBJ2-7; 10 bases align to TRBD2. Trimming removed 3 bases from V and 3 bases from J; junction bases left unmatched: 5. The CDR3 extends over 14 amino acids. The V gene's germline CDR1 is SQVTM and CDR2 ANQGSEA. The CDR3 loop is CSVETSGRVYEQYF. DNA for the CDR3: TGCAGCGTTGAGACTAGCGGGCGAGTCTACGAGCAGTACTTC.

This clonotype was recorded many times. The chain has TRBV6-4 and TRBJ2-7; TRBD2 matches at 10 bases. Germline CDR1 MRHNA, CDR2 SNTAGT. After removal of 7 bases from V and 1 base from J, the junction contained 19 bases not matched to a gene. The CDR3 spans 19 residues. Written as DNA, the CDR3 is TGTGCCAGCAAGCACACGGAGCCCCCCCGGGGACTAGCGTCCTACGAGCAGTACTTC. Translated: CASKHTEPPRGLASYEQYF.

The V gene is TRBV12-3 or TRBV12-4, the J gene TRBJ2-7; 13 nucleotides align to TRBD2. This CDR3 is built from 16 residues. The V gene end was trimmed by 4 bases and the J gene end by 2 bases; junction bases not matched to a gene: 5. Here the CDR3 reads CASSSGTSGTTYEQYF. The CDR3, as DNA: TGTGCCAGCAGTTCCGGGACTAGCGGGACCACCTACGAGCAGTACTTC.

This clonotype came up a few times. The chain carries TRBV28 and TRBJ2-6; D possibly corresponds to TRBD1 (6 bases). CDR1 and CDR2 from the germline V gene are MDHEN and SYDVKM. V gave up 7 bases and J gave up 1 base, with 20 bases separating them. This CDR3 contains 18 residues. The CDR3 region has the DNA TGTGCCAGCACCCACGCCGTTGGTAGGGGGTCTGGGGCCAACGTCCTGACTTTC. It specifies CASTHAVGRGSGANVLTF.

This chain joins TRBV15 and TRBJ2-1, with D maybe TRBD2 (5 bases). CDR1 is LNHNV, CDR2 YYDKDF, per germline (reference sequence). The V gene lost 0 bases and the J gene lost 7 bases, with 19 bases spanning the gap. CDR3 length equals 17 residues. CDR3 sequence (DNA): TGTGCCACCAGCAGAGATTTCGTGGGAGCCCAAGATAATGAGCAGTTCTTC. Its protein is CATSRDFVGAQDNEQFF.

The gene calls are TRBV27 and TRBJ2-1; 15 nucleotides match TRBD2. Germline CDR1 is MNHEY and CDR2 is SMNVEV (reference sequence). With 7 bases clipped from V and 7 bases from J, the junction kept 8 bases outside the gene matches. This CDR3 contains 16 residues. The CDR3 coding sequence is TGTGCCAGCAAGGAGGGACTAGCGGGAGGATGGAATGAGCAGTTCTTC. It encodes CASKEGLAGGWNEQFF.

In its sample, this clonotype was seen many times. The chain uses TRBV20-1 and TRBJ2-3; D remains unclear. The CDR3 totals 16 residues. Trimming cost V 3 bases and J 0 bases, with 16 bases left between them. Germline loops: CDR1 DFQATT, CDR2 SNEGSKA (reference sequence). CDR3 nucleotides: TGCAGTGCTAGCCCCCCCTGGGATTCAAGCACAGATACGCAGTATTTT. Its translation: CSASPPWDSSTDTQYF.

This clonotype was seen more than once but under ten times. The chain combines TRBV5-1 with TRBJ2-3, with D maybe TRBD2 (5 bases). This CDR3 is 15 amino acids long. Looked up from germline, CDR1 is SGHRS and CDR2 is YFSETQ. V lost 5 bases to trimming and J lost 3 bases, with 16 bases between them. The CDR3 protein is CASSSRGPATDTQYF. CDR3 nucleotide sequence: TGCGCCAGCAGTTCTCGAGGGCCAGCAACAGATACGCAGTATTTT.

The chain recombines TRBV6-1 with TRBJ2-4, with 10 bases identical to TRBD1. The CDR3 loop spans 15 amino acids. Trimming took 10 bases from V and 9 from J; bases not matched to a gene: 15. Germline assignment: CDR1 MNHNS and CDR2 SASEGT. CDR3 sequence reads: CATVRDRGTVGIQYF. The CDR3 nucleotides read TGTGCCACAGTCCGGGACAGGGGTACGGTGGGCATTCAGTACTTC.

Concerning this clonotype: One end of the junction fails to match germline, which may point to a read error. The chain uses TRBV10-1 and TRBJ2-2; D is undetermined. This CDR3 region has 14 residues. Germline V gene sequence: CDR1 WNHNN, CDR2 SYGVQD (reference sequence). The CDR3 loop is CSSSGNRNTGELFF. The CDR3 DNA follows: TGCTCCAGCAGTGGGAACAGGAACACCGGGGAGCTGTTTTTT.

CDR3 protein: CATSDLRLAGLNEQFF. DNA of the CDR3: TGTGCCACCAGTGATTTACGGCTAGCGGGACTAAATGAGCAGTTCTTC. The chain combines TRBV24-1 with TRBJ2-1; 9 bases agree with TRBD2. The CDR3 is made up of 16 amino acids. CDR1 KGHDR and CDR2 SFDVKD come from the germline V gene. V was pared by 1 base and J by 7 bases, with 7 bases of the junction left unmatched.

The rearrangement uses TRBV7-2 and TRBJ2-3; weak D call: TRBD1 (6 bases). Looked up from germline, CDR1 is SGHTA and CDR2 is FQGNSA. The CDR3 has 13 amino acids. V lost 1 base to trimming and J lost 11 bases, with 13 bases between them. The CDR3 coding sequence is TGTGCCAGCAGCTTAGGACAGGTGAAAAGGCAGTATTTT. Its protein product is CASSLGQVKRQYF.

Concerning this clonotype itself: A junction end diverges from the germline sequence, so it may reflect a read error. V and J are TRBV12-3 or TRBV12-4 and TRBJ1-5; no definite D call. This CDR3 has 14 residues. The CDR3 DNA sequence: TGTGCCAGCAGTTTAGAGCGAATCGGTCAGCACCAGCATTTT. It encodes CASSLERIGQHQHF.

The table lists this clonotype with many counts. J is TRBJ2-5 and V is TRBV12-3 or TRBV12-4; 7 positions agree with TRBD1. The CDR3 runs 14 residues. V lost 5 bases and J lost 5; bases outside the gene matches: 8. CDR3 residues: CASSPQGGAETQYF. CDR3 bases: TGTGCCAGCAGTCCCCAAGGGGGCGCGGAGACCCAGTACTTC.

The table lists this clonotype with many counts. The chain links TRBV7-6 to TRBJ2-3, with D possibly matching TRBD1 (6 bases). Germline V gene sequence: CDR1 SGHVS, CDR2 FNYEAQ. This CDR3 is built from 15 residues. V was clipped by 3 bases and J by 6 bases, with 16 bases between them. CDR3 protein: CASSFLQGSGDTQYF. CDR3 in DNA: TGTGCCAGCAGCTTCTTACAGGGATCGGGGGATACGCAGTATTTT.

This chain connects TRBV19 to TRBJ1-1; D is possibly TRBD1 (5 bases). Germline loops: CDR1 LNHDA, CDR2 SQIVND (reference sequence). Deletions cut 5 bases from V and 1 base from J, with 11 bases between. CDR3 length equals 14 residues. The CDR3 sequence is CASSQDKWNTEAFF. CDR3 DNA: TGTGCCAGTAGTCAGGACAAATGGAACACTGAAGCTTTCTTT.

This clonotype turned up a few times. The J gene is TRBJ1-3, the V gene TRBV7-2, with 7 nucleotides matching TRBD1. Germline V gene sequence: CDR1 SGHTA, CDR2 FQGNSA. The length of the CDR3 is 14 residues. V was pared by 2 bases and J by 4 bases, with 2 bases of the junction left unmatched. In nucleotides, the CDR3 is TGTGCCAGCAGCTTACCGACAGGGGGAAACACCATATATTTT. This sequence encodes CASSLPTGGNTIYF.

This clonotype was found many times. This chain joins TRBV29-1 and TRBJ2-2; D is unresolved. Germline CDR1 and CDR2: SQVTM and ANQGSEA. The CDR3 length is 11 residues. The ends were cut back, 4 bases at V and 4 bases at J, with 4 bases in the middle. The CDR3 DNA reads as TGCAGCGTTGGAAGCACCGGGGAGCTGTTTTTT. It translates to CSVGSTGELFF.

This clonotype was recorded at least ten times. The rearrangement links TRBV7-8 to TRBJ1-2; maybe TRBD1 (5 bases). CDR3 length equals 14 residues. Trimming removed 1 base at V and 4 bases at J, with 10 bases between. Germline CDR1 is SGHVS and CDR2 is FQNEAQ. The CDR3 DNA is TGTGCCAGCAGCTTAGAGGCGGGGGGCTATGGCTACACCTTC. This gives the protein CASSLEAGGYGYTF.

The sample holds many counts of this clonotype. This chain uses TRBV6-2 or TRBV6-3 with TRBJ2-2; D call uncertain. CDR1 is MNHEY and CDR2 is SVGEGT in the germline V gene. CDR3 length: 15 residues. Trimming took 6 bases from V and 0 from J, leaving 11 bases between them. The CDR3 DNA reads TGTGCCAGCAGCCTCACCACTCCGAACACCGGGGAGCTGTTTTTT. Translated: CASSLTTPNTGELFF.

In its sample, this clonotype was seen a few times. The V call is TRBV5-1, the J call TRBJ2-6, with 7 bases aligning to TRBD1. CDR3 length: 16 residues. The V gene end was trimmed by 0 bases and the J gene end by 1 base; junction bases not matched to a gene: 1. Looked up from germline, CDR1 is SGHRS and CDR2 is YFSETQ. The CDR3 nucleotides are TGCGCCAGCAGCTTGGGACAGGGATCTGGGGCCAACGTCCTGACTTTC. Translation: CASSLGQGSGANVLTF.

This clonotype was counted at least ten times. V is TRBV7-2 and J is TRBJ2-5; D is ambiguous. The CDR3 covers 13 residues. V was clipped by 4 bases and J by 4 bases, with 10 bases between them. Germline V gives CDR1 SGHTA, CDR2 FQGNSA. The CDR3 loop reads CASSSPVVETQYF. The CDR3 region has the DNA TGTGCCAGCAGCTCACCCGTAGTAGAGACCCAGTACTTC.

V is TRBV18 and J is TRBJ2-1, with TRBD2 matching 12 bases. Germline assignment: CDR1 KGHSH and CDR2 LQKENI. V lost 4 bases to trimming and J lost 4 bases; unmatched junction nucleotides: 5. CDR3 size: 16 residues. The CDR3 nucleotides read TGTGCCAGCTCACACAGACTAGCGGGGGATTACAATGAGCAGTTCTTC. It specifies CASSHRLAGDYNEQFF.

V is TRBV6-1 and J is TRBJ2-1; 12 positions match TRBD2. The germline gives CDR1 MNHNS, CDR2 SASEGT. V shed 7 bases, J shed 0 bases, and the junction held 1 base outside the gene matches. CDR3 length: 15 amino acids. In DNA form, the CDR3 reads TGTGCCAGCATGGGACTAGCGGGCTCCTACAATGAGCAGTTCTTC. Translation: CASMGLAGSYNEQFF.

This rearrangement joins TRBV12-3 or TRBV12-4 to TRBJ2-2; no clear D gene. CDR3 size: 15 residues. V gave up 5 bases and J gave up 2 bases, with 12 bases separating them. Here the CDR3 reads CASSLRRINTGELFF. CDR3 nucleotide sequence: TGTGCCAGCAGTCTCAGACGGATAAACACCGGGGAGCTGTTTTTT.

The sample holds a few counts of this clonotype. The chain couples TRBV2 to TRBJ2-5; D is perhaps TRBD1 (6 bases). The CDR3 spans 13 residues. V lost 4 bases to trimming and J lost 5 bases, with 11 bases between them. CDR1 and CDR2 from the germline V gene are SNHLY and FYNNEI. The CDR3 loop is CASSVGQRETQYF. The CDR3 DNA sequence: TGTGCCAGCAGTGTAGGACAGCGGGAGACCCAGTACTTC. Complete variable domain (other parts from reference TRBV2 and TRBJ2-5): EPEVTQTPSHQVTQMGQEVILRCVPISNHLYFYWYRQILGQKVEFLVSFYNNEISEKSEIFDDQFSVERPDGSNFTLKIRSTKLEDSAMYFCASSVGQRETQYFGPGTRLLVL.

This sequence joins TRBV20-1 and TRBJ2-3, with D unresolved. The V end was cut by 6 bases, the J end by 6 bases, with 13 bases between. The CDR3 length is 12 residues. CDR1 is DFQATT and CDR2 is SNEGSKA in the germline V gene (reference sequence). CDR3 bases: TGCAGTGCGGAGAGGACGGCGGATACGCAGTATTTT. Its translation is CSAERTADTQYF.

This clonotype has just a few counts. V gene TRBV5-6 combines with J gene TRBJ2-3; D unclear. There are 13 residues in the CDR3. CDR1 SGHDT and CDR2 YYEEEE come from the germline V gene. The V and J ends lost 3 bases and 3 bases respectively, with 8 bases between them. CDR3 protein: CASSSRRTDTQYF. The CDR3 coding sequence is TGTGCCAGCAGCTCCCGACGGACAGATACGCAGTATTTT.

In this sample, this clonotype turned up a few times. CDR3 in DNA: TGCAGCATAGCCACGGTCGTCACAGATACGCAGTATTTT. This codes for CSIATVVTDTQYF. The chain uses TRBV29-1 and TRBJ2-3; D unresolved. The V gene's germline CDR1 is SQVTM and CDR2 ANQGSEA. The CDR3 loop spans 13 amino acids. Trimming took off 8 bases at V and 2 bases at J, with 14 bases between the two ends.